Listed below are T cell receptor beta chains from one sample, sequenced in a study of glioma-infiltrating T cells. One entry per CDR3 protein, called by TCRdb with MiXCR from the multiplex PCR reads. Here the sample spans 400,000 or so distinct CDR3 sequences, 41% being singletons. The sample was glioma tissue, nonneoplastic brain tissue, or PBMCs (not recorded which). These receptor sequences come from a human donor with low-grade glioma or glioblastoma, undergoing nonglioma brain surgery, or in good health (not recorded which). CDR3s include the opening cysteine and the closing phenylalanine or tryptophan. D genes are given only for firm matches. Expanded clones are given a class, and other clones once, few, many or no size at all.

TRBV6-1	TRBD1	TRBJ1-2	.	CASSGHRGDYGYTF	TGTGCCAGCAGCGGGCACAGGGGGGACTATGGCTACACCTTC
TRBV7-3	.	TRBJ2-3	few	CASSLGAIDTQYF	TGTGCCAGCAGCCTGGGGGCGATAGATACGCAGTATTTT
TRBV6-1	.	TRBJ2-7	many	CASSEGRDSYEQYF	TGTGCCAGCAGTGAAGGACGGGATTCCTACGAGCAGTACTTC
TRBV6-2/TRBV6-3	.	TRBJ2-1	few	CASSLDKYSYNEQFF	TGTGCCAGCAGCTTGGACAAATACTCCTACAATGAGCAGTTCTTC
TRBV24-1	.	TRBJ2-3	.	CATSLRSSSTDTQYF	TGTGCCACCAGTTTAAGGTCCTCTAGCACAGATACGCAGTATTTT
TRBV5-4	.	TRBJ2-5	.	CASSLDFQETQYF	TGTGCCAGCAGCTTGGACTTTCAAGAGACCCAGTACTTC
TRBV15	.	TRBJ2-4	few	CATSRDPLLTLAKNIQYF	TGTGCCACCAGCAGAGATCCCCTCCTTACCTTAGCCAAAAACATTCAGTACTTC
TRBV3-1	TRBD2	TRBJ2-1	.	CASSQDLLAAYNEQFF	TGTGCCAGCAGCCAAGATCTACTAGCGGCCTACAATGAGCAGTTCTTC
TRBV20-1	.	TRBJ1-5	many	CSTSPLRGDSNQPQHF	TGCAGTACCTCCCCGTTGAGGGGAGATAGCAATCAGCCCCAGCATTTT
TRBV20-1	TRBD2	TRBJ2-1	few	CSAVTSGGREEQFF	TGCAGTGCCGTTACCAGCGGGGGGCGAGAGGAGCAGTTCTTC